These 32 T cell receptor beta chains originate from one sample sequenced in a study of regulatory T cells in long-lasting Graves disease (dated by TCRdb to the early 2020s). Library prep was done by multiplex PCR. Sequencing used an Illumina HiSeq 4000. CDR3 regions were amplified by Arm-PCR with iRepertoire HTBI primers to construct TCR beta libraries. The public reads were quality trimmed at Q25 with fastp and then assembled into clones with MiXCR by TCRdb, keeping productive beta chains. Entries that share a CDR3 protein sequence are merged under the most common genes and DNA. This sample is represented by about 540,000 distinct CDR3 sequences; roughly 14% of them were singletons. Approximately 9.3% of the sample is taken by the ten largest. In light of the paper, this sample's time point label describes: newly diagnosed GD, antithyroid drugs for less than 3 months. For both TCR sequencing and RNA sequencing, RNA was extracted from PBMCs in TRIzol.

The sample was also reused in another study, on T cells in Graves' hyperthyroidism and ophthalmopathy.

The sequencing used peripheral blood mononuclear cells (PBMCs), collected at new diagnosis, from a patient treated with antithyroid drugs. The receptors were gathered from a young man with Graves disease. Donor details come from another sample of the same person, matched by shared clones.

This clonotype was recorded many times. The chain has TRBV7-2 and TRBJ2-3; the D is unclear. The CDR3 runs 13 residues. V lost 5 bases and J lost 4, with 10 bases in between. Germline V gene lookup returns CDR1 SGHTA and CDR2 FQGNSA. The CDR3 loop reads CASSLLMADTQYF. CDR3 DNA sequence: TGTGCCAGCAGCCTACTTATGGCAGATACGCAGTATTTT.

Comments on this clonotype: The CDR3 end shows no conserved phenylalanine or tryptophan, and so a read error is likely. The rearrangement uses TRBV20-1 and TRBJ2-7, with 7 nucleotides matching TRBD1. The CDR3 spans 12 residues. Germline V gene data show CDR1 as DFQATT and CDR2 as SNEGSKA (reference sequence). The CDR3 loop is CSYRGGSYEQYL. The CDR3 DNA reads as TGCAGCTACAGGGGTGGATCCTACGAGCAGTACCTC.

This clonotype showed up just a few times. The chain recombines TRBV6-2 or TRBV6-3 with TRBJ2-3; 8 nucleotides line up with TRBD2. Trimming took 7 bases from V and 6 from J; bases not matched to a gene: 15. The CDR3 extends over 16 amino acids. Germline V CDR1 and CDR2: MNHEY, SVGEGT. In DNA form, the CDR3 reads TGTGCCAGCACTAGAGTTGGGGGGACTAGTTGGGATACGCAGTATTTT. Protein: CASTRVGGTSWDTQYF.

This clonotype appeared many times. The chain links TRBV12-3 or TRBV12-4 to TRBJ2-2; the match to TRBD1 covers 8 bases. J lost 6 bases, V lost 6 bases, and 6 bases had no gene match. The CDR3 spans 14 residues. In nucleotides, the CDR3 is TGTGCCAGCAGCCTAGGGACAGGAGCCGGGGAGCTGTTTTTT. It encodes CASSLGTGAGELFF.

This clonotype occurred many times. The chain combines TRBV2 with TRBJ1-1, with 7 bases identical to TRBD1. The CDR3 extends over 15 amino acids. The junction had 5 bases not matched to a gene; V was cut back by 4 bases and J by 0 bases. CDR1 is SNHLY, CDR2 FYNNEI, per germline. The CDR3 coding sequence is TGTGCCAGCAGTGCAGGACAGGCCATGAACACTGAAGCTTTCTTT. Protein product: CASSAGQAMNTEAFF.

This clonotype occurred many times. J is TRBJ2-2 and V is TRBV2; D call uncertain. Germline V gene data show CDR1 as SNHLY and CDR2 as FYNNEI. V gave up 4 bases and J gave up 0 bases, with 12 bases separating them. CDR3 length equals 16 residues. CDR3 amino acids: CASSATGSPNTGELFF. In DNA form, the CDR3 reads TGTGCCAGCAGTGCGACTGGGTCGCCGAACACCGGGGAGCTGTTTTTT.

This clonotype was found many times. V usage is TRBV11-2 and J usage is TRBJ2-3, with 8 positions matching TRBD2. The CDR3 totals 16 residues. V lost 4 bases, J lost 0 bases, and 6 bases stayed unmatched. Per the germline V gene, CDR1 is SGHAT and CDR2 is FQNNGV. CDR3 DNA sequence: TGTGCCAGCAGCTGGAGCGGGGGTCCAAGCACAGATACGCAGTATTTT. This translates into CASSWSGGPSTDTQYF.

This clonotype showed up many times. This chain uses TRBV7-2 with TRBJ2-7; D uncertain. This CDR3 spans 13 amino acids. Germline values: CDR1 SGHTA, CDR2 FQGNSA. Trimming took off 2 bases at V and 5 bases at J, with 10 bases between the two ends. CDR3 DNA sequence: TGTGCCAGCAGCTTAAGGAACGGCGACGAGCAGTACTTC. Encoded protein: CASSLRNGDEQYF.

This clonotype was recorded at least ten times. The chain joins TRBV20-1 to TRBJ1-1; D gene ambiguous. The CDR3 runs 14 residues. Germline V gene data show CDR1 as DFQATT and CDR2 as SNEGSKA (reference sequence). Trimming took off 1 base at V and 6 bases at J, with 15 bases between the two ends. DNA of the CDR3: TGCAGTGCTAGAGCCGGGGAGGTTTTTGCTGAAGCTTTCTTT. Translation: CSARAGEVFAEAFF.

Of note for this clonotype: No conserved phenylalanine or tryptophan ends this CDR3, so it is likely a read error. The chain has TRBV28 and TRBJ2-1; 11 positions agree with TRBD2. V dropped 3 bases and J dropped 7; count of bases not matched to a gene: 11. The CDR3 spans 17 residues. Germline lookup yields CDR1 MDHEN and CDR2 SYDVKM. The CDR3 DNA reads as TGTGCCAGCAGTTTTCCGGGACTAGCGGAGGGCAGTAATGAGCAGTTCCTC. Protein product: CASSFPGLAEGSNEQFL.

Ten or more counts support this clonotype. This chain connects TRBV6-5 to TRBJ2-1, with TRBD2 as a possible D gene (6 bases). The CDR3 contains 15 residues. Germline V gene sequence: CDR1 MNHEY, CDR2 SVGAGI. Trimming removed 2 bases from V and 10 bases from J, with 18 bases in between. In nucleotides, the CDR3 is TGTGCCAGCAGTTACCTGGGACTGGCGCTCAGGGAGCAGTTCTTC. It codes for CASSYLGLALREQFF.

In this sample, this clonotype turned up many times. This chain connects TRBV11-2 to TRBJ1-5; D is possibly TRBD1 (5 bases). V was pared by 1 base and J by 0 bases, with 7 bases between. Looked up from germline, CDR1 is SGHAT and CDR2 is FQNNGV. The CDR3 contains 15 residues. This chain's CDR3 is CASSLAGSSNQPQHF. CDR3 bases: TGTGCCAGCAGCTTAGCAGGGAGTAGCAATCAGCCCCAGCATTTT.

This clonotype showed up just a few times. This chain links TRBV25-1 with TRBJ1-6, with D unresolved. The CDR3 covers 12 residues. Germline V CDR1 and CDR2: MGHDK, SYGVNS. Trimming took 2 bases from V and 10 from J, leaving 6 bases between them. CDR3 loop: CASSEGRSPLHF. The CDR3 DNA sequence: TGTGCCAGCAGTGAAGGAAGATCACCCCTCCACTTT.

This clonotype has a count of ten or more. V is TRBV30 and J is TRBJ2-3; TRBD1 matches 7 bases. J gave up 2 bases and V 5 bases, and 7 bases lay outside the gene matches. Per germline, CDR1 GTSNPN and CDR2 SVGIG (reference sequence). The CDR3 is made up of 14 amino acids. CDR3 protein: CAWGDRDFTDTQYF. CDR3 nucleotide sequence: TGTGCCTGGGGGGACAGAGACTTCACAGATACGCAGTATTTT. The whole variable domain, filled in from reference TRBV30 and TRBJ2-3, reads SQTIHQWPATLVQPVGSPLSLECTVEGTSNPNLYWYRQAAGRGLQLLFYSVGIGQISSEVPQNLSASRPQDRQFILSSKKLLLSDSGFYLCAWGDRDFTDTQYFGPGTRLTVL.

This clonotype has more than one count but fewer than ten. The chain carries TRBV9 and TRBJ2-3; either TRBD1 or TRBD2 may fit D (5 bases each). Deletions cut 4 bases from V and 4 bases from J, with 16 bases between. CDR1 SGDLS and CDR2 YYNGEE come from the germline V gene. The CDR3 runs 15 residues. This CDR3 reads CASSPLGVFPDTQYF. CDR3 in DNA: TGTGCCAGCAGCCCCCTGGGGGTCTTCCCAGATACGCAGTATTTT.

This clonotype was seen repeatedly, ten times or more. The chain links TRBV6-1 to TRBJ2-3, with a tentative D call TRBD2 (6 bases). Trimming took off 6 bases at V and 6 bases at J, with 10 bases between the two ends. The germline gives CDR1 MNHNS, CDR2 SASEGT. The CDR3 is 12 amino acids. CDR3 protein: CASRKRGDTQYF. CDR3 sequence (DNA): TGTGCCAGCAGAAAACGGGGGGATACGCAGTATTTT.

Only a few counts were recorded for this clonotype. The chain is built from TRBV2 and TRBJ2-2; D possibly corresponds to TRBD1 (6 bases). V lost 3 bases and J lost 11, with 13 bases in between. The CDR3 has 13 amino acids. From germline, CDR1 is SNHLY and CDR2 FYNNEI. The DNA for the CDR3 is TGTGCCAGCAGTGAGGACAGCGGTGGAGAGCTGTTTTTT. This encodes CASSEDSGGELFF.

This chain uses TRBV6-2 or TRBV6-3 with TRBJ2-2; D tentatively reads TRBD1 or TRBD2 (5 bases each). The V end lost 5 bases, the J end lost 6 bases, and 13 bases lay between the germline ends. The CDR3 extends over 14 amino acids. From germline, CDR1 is MNHEY and CDR2 SVGEGT. CDR3 protein: CASSVSGTPGELFF. In nucleotides, the CDR3 is TGTGCCAGCAGTGTATCCGGGACCCCCGGGGAGCTGTTTTTT.

This clonotype was seen at least ten times. The chain links TRBV25-1 to TRBJ1-2, with unresolved D. Germline V lookup: CDR1 MGHDK, CDR2 SYGVNS. This CDR3 is 12 amino acids long. The V and J ends lost 6 bases and 1 base respectively, with 6 bases between them. The CDR3 nucleotides are TGTGCCAGCAGCGACTATAACTATGGCTACACCTTC. Protein sequence: CASSDYNYGYTF.

About this clonotype itself: It may be a read error: a sequence one base away is much more abundant. This is likely a read error, given that the CDR3 carries no conserved phenylalanine or tryptophan at its end. The chain has TRBV5-1 and TRBJ1-2; 8 bases are shared with TRBD1. This CDR3 is 14 amino acids long. V dropped 2 bases and J dropped 4; count of bases not matched to a gene: 4. Looked up from germline, CDR1 is SGHRS and CDR2 is YFSETQ. Here the CDR3 reads CASSFGQGIYGYTS. In DNA, the CDR3 is TGCGCCAGCAGCTTCGGACAGGGTATCTATGGCTACACCTCC.

This clonotype has more than one count but fewer than ten. The chain is built from TRBV7-6 and TRBJ2-1; unclear D gene. The CDR3 is made up of 15 amino acids. Trimming removed 3 bases at V and 0 bases at J, with 9 bases between. Germline CDR1 reads SGHVS; CDR2 reads FNYEAQ. The CDR3 nucleotides are TGTGCCAGCAGCTTTAACCCAAGCTCCTACAATGAGCAGTTCTTC. It encodes CASSFNPSSYNEQFF.

This clonotype was counted ten times or more. A junction end diverges from the germline sequence, so it may reflect a read error. The rearrangement links TRBV27 to TRBJ1-4, with D tentatively TRBD1 (6 bases). The CDR3 has 14 amino acids. Germline CDR1 is MNHEY and CDR2 is SMNVEV (reference sequence). The CDR3 spells CASSSTGFYEKLFF. For the CDR3, the DNA is TGTGCCAGCAGTTCGACAGGTTTCTATGAGAAACTGTTTTTT.

This chain joins TRBV29-1 and TRBJ1-6, with TRBD1 as a possible D gene (6 bases). Germline CDR1 is SQVTM and CDR2 is ANQGSEA. This CDR3 is built from 13 residues. With 5 bases removed from V and 5 bases from J, the gap between germline ends came to 10 bases. The DNA for the CDR3 is TGCAGCGTTCGGACAGAGAATAATTCACCCCTCCACTTT. Its protein is CSVRTENNSPLHF.

This clonotype came up many times. V gene TRBV2 combines with J gene TRBJ2-1, with 8 bases fitting TRBD2. From germline, CDR1 is SNHLY and CDR2 FYNNEI. The V gene end was trimmed by 6 bases and the J gene end by 4 bases; junction bases not matched to a gene: 8. The CDR3 is 15 residues long. The CDR3 loop is CASSPRGGGYNEQFF. CDR3 nucleotides: TGTGCCAGCAGCCCCCGGGGGGGCGGATACAATGAGCAGTTCTTC. The whole variable domain, remainder taken from reference TRBV2 and TRBJ2-1, is EPEVTQTPSHQVTQMGQEVILRCVPISNHLYFYWYRQILGQKVEFLVSFYNNEISEKSEIFDDQFSVERPDGSNFTLKIRSTKLEDSAMYFCASSPRGGGYNEQFFGPGTRLTVL.

This clonotype appeared many times. The rearrangement joins TRBV2 to TRBJ1-5; D uncertain. Per the germline V gene, CDR1 is SNHLY and CDR2 is FYNNEI. The germline V and J ends were trimmed by 6 bases and 2 bases, with 11 bases remaining between them. The CDR3 covers 14 residues. Here the CDR3 DNA reads TGTGCCAGCAGATCAGACATACGCAATCAGCCCCAGCATTTT. This translates into CASRSDIRNQPQHF.

Notes on this clonotype: This likely stems from a read error, as it lies one base from a far larger clone. The chain recombines TRBV28 with TRBJ2-3, with 11 bases that match TRBD2. The J call may be incorrect, as the DNA end agrees better with TRBJ2-1. The CDR3 consists of 16 residues. Germline assignment: CDR1 MDHEN and CDR2 SYDVKM. CDR3 amino acids: CASRNEGTSGSYEQFF. The DNA for the CDR3 is TGTGCCAGCAGGAACGAAGGGACTAGCGGCTCCTACGAGCAGTTCTTC.

Concerning this clonotype: Since a much larger clone is just one base distant, this may be a read error. The genes are TRBV27 and TRBJ2-1; D is perhaps TRBD2 (6 bases). V dropped 5 bases and J dropped 1 base, with 12 bases sitting between them. In germline, CDR1 is MNHEY, CDR2 SMNVEV (reference sequence). This CDR3 contains 15 residues. CDR3 region: CASSIIGTSYNEQFF. DNA of the CDR3: TGTGCCAGCAGTATTATCGGGACTTCCTACAATGAGCAGTTCTTC.

The gene calls are TRBV25-1 and TRBJ2-1, with 9 bases aligning to TRBD2. With 4 bases clipped from V and 0 bases from J, the junction kept 16 bases outside the gene matches. Germline V CDR1 and CDR2: MGHDK, SYGVNS. This CDR3 has 20 amino acids. The CDR3 DNA sequence: TGTGCCAGCAGTGGAAGGGATGGCGGGAGGGGAGGGAGCTCCTACAATGAGCAGTTCTTC. Translating it yields CASSGRDGGRGGSSYNEQFF.

The V gene is TRBV4-1, the J gene TRBJ1-5; 9 nucleotides agree with TRBD1. The CDR3 consists of 15 residues. Trimming removed 0 bases from V and 6 bases from J; junction bases left unmatched: 3. Germline V lookup: CDR1 MGHRA, CDR2 YSYEKL. The CDR3 region is CASSQDLGQGQPQHF. The CDR3 DNA is TGCGCCAGCAGCCAAGATTTGGGACAGGGTCAGCCCCAGCATTTT.

This clonotype occurred many times. The chain employs TRBV20-1 and TRBJ2-2, with D hard to call. From germline, CDR1 is DFQATT and CDR2 SNEGSKA (reference sequence). This CDR3 is built from 14 residues. V lost 0 bases and J lost 3, with 8 bases in between. The CDR3 is CSARDQGHTGELFF. The CDR3 region has the DNA TGCAGTGCTAGAGATCAAGGGCACACCGGGGAGCTGTTTTTT.

This clonotype appeared many times. This rearrangement joins TRBV11-2 to TRBJ2-1, with TRBD1 identical over 9 bases. CDR3 length: 16 residues. Germline V gene lookup returns CDR1 SGHAT and CDR2 FQNNGV. V shed 2 bases, J shed 12 bases, and the junction held 14 bases outside the gene matches. The CDR3 protein is CASSLIQGQGRFRQFF. The CDR3 DNA reads as TGTGCCAGCAGCTTAATTCAGGGACAGGGTCGTTTTCGGCAGTTCTTC. The full variable domain, completed using reference TRBV11-2 and TRBJ2-1, is EAGVAQSPRYKIIEKRQSVAFWCNPISGHATLYWYQQILGQGPKLLIQFQNNGVVDDSQLPKDRFSAERLKGVDSTLKIQPAKLEDSAVYLCASSLIQGQGRFRQFFGPGTRLTVL.

The CDR3 DNA is TGTGCCAGCAGCCCCCGGAGCTCAGATACGCAGTATTTT. As protein: CASSPRSSDTQYF. The chain couples TRBV6-2 or TRBV6-3 to TRBJ2-3, with D uncertain. V was trimmed by 6 bases and J by 4 bases, leaving 11 bases between them. Germline V CDR1 and CDR2: MNHEY, SVGEGT. The CDR3 consists of 13 residues.